This T cell receptor (beta chain) was retrieved from a study of OX40 agonist ivuxolimab in advanced cancers. Study-wide findings and caveats: CD4+ and CD8+ T cells in blood underwent clonal expansion by week 6 at 0.1 to 3.0 mg/kg. CD8+ T cells showed, on average, more clonal expansion than CD4+ cells. The antigens recognized by the expanded peripheral T cells, that is their antigen specificity, were not determined. Also showing low normalized T-cell clonal expansion were some of the nonresponders.

This clone is a singleton in its sample. The antigen is unknown. The assay was immunoSEQ multiplex PCR, and TCRdb's table has in-frame clones only and misses some. The profile shows under 25,000 clones, less than 90% of them singletons. V dropped 4 bases and J dropped 4; count of bases not matched to a gene: 6. This CDR3 comprises 16 residues. The germline CDR1 and CDR2 sequences are MDHEN and SYDVKM. The clonotype comes from an adult with an advanced solid tumor such as melanoma, head and neck, liver or kidney cancer. The sample was CD4+ or CD8+ T cells sorted from blood, taken in a trial of the OX40 agonist ivuxolimab. The rearrangement links TRBV28 to TRBJ2-1; 11 nucleotides align to TRBD2. CDR3: CASSYLASGRYNEQFF. In nucleotides, the CDR3 is TGTGCCAGCAGTTACTTGGCTAGCGGGAGGTACAATGAGCAGTTCTTC.